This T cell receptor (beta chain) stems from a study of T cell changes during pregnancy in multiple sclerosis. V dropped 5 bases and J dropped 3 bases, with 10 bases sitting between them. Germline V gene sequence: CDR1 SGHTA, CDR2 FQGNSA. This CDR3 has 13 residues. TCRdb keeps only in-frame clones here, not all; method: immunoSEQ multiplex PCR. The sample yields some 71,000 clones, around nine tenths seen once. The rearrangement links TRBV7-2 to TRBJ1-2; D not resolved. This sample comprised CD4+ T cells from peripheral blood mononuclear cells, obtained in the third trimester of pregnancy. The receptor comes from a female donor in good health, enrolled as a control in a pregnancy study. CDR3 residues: CASSLTGDYGYTF. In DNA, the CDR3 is TGTGCCAGCAGCCTCACGGGTGACTATGGCTACACCTTC.